Below, 2 T cell receptor beta chains from the same sample are listed, as sequenced in a study of OX40 agonist ivuxolimab in advanced cancers. Only in-frame clones appear in the TCRdb table, and some are missing; sequencing was by immunoSEQ multiplex PCR. The data show some 110,000 clones, roughly 90% seen once. The specimen was CD4+ or CD8+ T cells sorted from blood, collected in a trial of the OX40 agonist ivuxolimab. The receptor source for this set is an adult with an advanced solid tumor such as melanoma, head and neck, liver or kidney cancer.

This chain's CDR3 is CTSSPDSGSPYEQYF. In DNA, the CDR3 is TGCACCAGCAGCCCCGATAGCGGCTCCCCCTACGAGCAGTACTTC. The chain carries TRBV1 and TRBJ2-7; the table names TRBD2, a call not compared with the DNA. TRBV1 is a documented pseudogene. The CDR3 covers 15 residues.

The chain has TRBV19 and TRBJ2-3, with a possible D match to TRBD1 (5 bases). The germline V gene has CDR1 LNHDA and CDR2 SQIVND (reference sequence). This CDR3 spans 14 amino acids. V lost 7 bases, J lost 1 base, and 12 bases lay in between. The DNA for the CDR3 is TGTGCCAGTACAGGGTTTGTAGGCACAGATACGCAGTATTTT. It encodes CASTGFVGTDTQYF. Drawing the rest from reference TRBV19 and TRBJ2-3, the complete variable domain is DGGITQSPKYLFRKEGQNVTLSCEQNLNHDAMYWYRQDPGQGLRLIYYSQIVNDFQKGDIAEGYSVSREKKESFPLTVTSAQKNPTAFYLCASTGFVGTDTQYFGPGTRLTVL.